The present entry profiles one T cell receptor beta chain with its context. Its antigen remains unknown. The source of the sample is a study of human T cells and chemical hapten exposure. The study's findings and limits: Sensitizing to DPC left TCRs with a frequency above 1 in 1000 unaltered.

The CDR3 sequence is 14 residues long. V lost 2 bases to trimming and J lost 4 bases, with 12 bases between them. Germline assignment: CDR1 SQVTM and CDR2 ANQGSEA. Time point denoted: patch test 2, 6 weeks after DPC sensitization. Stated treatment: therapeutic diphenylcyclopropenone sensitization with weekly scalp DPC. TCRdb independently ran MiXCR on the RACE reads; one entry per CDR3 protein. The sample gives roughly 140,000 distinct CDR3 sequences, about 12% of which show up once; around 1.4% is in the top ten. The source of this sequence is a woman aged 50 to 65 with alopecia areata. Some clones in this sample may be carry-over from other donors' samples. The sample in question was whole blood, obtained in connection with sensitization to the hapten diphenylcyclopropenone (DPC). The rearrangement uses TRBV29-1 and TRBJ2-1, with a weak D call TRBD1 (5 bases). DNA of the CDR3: TGCAGCGTTGAAACAGGCAACCGGTACAATGAGCAGTTCTTC. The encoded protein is CSVETGNRYNEQFF.